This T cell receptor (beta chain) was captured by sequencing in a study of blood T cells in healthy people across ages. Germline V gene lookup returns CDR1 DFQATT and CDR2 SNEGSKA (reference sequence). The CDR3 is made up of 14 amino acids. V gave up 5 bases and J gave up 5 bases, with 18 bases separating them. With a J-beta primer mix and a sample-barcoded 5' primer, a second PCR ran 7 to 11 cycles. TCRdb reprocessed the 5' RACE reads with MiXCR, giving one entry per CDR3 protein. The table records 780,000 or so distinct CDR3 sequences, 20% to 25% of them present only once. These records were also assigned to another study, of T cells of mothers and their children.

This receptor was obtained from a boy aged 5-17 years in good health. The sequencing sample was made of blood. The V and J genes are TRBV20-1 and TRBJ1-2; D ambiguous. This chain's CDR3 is CSADGRGMGYGYTF. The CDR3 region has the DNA TGCAGTGCTGACGGGCGGGGAATGGGATATGGCTACACCTTC.